The 21 T cell receptor beta chains below all came from one sample that was sequenced in a study of T cell responses to AZD1222 COVID-19 vaccine. Libraries were prepared by immunoSEQ multiplex PCR; TCRdb keeps only in-frame clonotypes and omits some of them. Of about 140,000 clones in the sample, just over 90% were seen once. Sample: peripheral blood, taken on day 0 of MenACWY control vaccination. These receptors originate from an adult in good health.

This chain uses TRBV5-1 with TRBJ1-1; D possibly corresponds to TRBD1 (5 bases). Trimming removed 0 bases from V and 6 bases from J, with 21 bases in between. The CDR3 sequence is 17 residues long. Germline assignment: CDR1 SGHRS and CDR2 YFSETQ. CDR3 bases: TGCGCCAGCAGCTTGGCCGTCGATGCAGGGTTTGAGGCTGAAGCTTTCTTT. It codes for CASSLAVDAGFEAEAFF.

The genes are TRBV30 and TRBJ2-2, with D perhaps given as TRBD1 or TRBD2 (6 bases each). The germline gives CDR1 GTSNPN, CDR2 SVGIG (reference sequence). V lost 3 bases and J 1 base, leaving 9 bases between the germline ends. This CDR3 is 14 amino acids long. CDR3 loop: CAWSRGLNTGELFF. In DNA, the CDR3 is TGTGCCTGGAGCAGGGGACTGAACACCGGGGAGCTGTTTTTT.

About this clone: The sample contains more than one DNA sequence encoding this CDR3. The chain uses TRBV5-4 and TRBJ1-4, with TRBD1 identical over 9 bases. Germline lookup yields CDR1 SGHNT and CDR2 YYREEE (reference sequence). V was clipped by 4 bases and J by 4 bases; unmatched bases: 5. This CDR3 has 15 residues. This chain's CDR3 is CASSLGQGGNEKLFF. The CDR3 DNA is TGTGCCAGCAGCCTGGGACAGGGCGGTAATGAAAAACTGTTTTTT.

V gene TRBV14 combines with J gene TRBJ1-4, with TRBD1 identical over 10 bases. CDR1 is SGHDN, CDR2 FVKESK, per germline. J was trimmed by 2 bases and V by 0 bases; bases with no gene match: 18. There are 22 residues in the CDR3. The CDR3 spells CASSQEPPIPKMGQGTNEKLFF. Written as DNA, the CDR3 is TGTGCCAGCAGCCAAGAGCCTCCAATCCCAAAGATGGGACAGGGGACTAATGAAAAACTGTTTTTT.

V gene TRBV6-5 combines with J gene TRBJ2-5; 10 positions agree with TRBD1. V was pared by 5 bases and J by 14 bases, with 5 bases of the junction left unmatched. This CDR3 comprises 11 residues. The germline V gene has CDR1 MNHEY and CDR2 SVGAGI. In DNA form, the CDR3 reads TGTGCCAGCAGTAGCGGACAGGGGGATTACTTC. Translating it yields CASSSGQGDYF.

The chain recombines TRBV28 with TRBJ1-5; D is undetermined. Germline values: CDR1 MDHEN, CDR2 SYDVKM. This CDR3 contains 14 residues. With 4 bases removed from V and 5 bases from J, the gap between germline ends came to 12 bases. CDR3 sequence reads: CASSSSWVDQPQHF. The CDR3 DNA follows: TGTGCCAGCAGTTCGAGTTGGGTGGATCAGCCCCAGCATTTT.

J is TRBJ1-5 and V is TRBV28; D call uncertain. There are 17 residues in the CDR3. CDR1 MDHEN and CDR2 SYDVKM come from the germline V gene. V lost 5 bases and J lost 2, with 19 bases in between. The CDR3 DNA reads as TGTGCCAGCAGTCCACCCATAGGCGGGTTCGGCAATCAGCCCCAGCATTTT. Translation: CASSPPIGGFGNQPQHF.

The V gene is TRBV3-1 (or the pseudogene TRBV3-2), the J gene TRBJ2-3; tentatively, D is TRBD2 (6 bases). The germline V and J ends were trimmed by 6 bases and 4 bases, with 20 bases remaining between them. The CDR3 contains 16 residues. The germline gives CDR1 LGHDT, CDR2 YNNKEL (reference sequence). For the CDR3, the DNA is TGTGCCAGCAGTCGCCGGGACTTCCAATTGGCAGATACGCAGTATTTT. Its translation: CASSRRDFQLADTQYF.

The chain links TRBV28 to TRBJ1-2; D remains unclear. The CDR3 extends over 11 amino acids. Germline lookup yields CDR1 MDHEN and CDR2 SYDVKM. Trimming cost V 11 bases and J 8 bases, with 15 bases left between them. The DNA of the CDR3 is TGTGCCGTATCGAGGGATGGGGGCTACACCTTC. Protein product: CAVSRDGGYTF.

The chain combines TRBV9 with TRBJ2-3; D uncertain. This CDR3 has 12 residues. Trimming took off 4 bases at V and 6 bases at J, with 9 bases between the two ends. The germline gives CDR1 SGDLS, CDR2 YYNGEE. DNA of the CDR3: TGTGCCAGCAGCTCTCCTCGGGATACGCAGTATTTT. This sequence encodes CASSSPRDTQYF.

The chain is built from TRBV7-2 and TRBJ1-1; D unresolved. V was trimmed by 3 bases and J by 0 bases, leaving 17 bases between them. The V gene's germline CDR1 is SGHTA and CDR2 FQGNSA. CDR3 length: 17 amino acids. The CDR3 coding sequence is TGTGCCAGCAGCTTGTCCTTTGAAGTACAAATGAACACTGAAGCTTTCTTT. It translates to CASSLSFEVQMNTEAFF. The full variable domain, rest sourced from reference TRBV7-2 and TRBJ1-1, is GAGVSQSPSNKVTEKGKDVELRCDPISGHTALYWYRQSLGQGLEFLIYFQGNSAPDKSGLPSDRFSAERTGGSVSTLTIQRTQQEDSAVYLCASSLSFEVQMNTEAFFGQGTRLTVV.

The V call is TRBV3-1 (or the pseudogene TRBV3-2), the J call TRBJ1-1; D not certain. The germline gives CDR1 LGHDT, CDR2 YNNKEL (reference sequence). CDR3 length: 15 amino acids. Trimming pared 0 bases from V and 4 bases from J, leaving 12 bases between. This CDR3 is CASSQEFLIVTEAFF. The CDR3 nucleotides are TGTGCCAGCAGCCAAGAGTTCCTTATCGTCACTGAAGCTTTCTTT.

This clone has only a few counts. J is TRBJ1-1 and V is TRBV5-8; 8 nucleotides agree with TRBD1. CDR3 size: 16 residues. The V gene's germline CDR1 is SGHTS and CDR2 YDEGEE. After removal of 2 bases from V and 4 bases from J, the junction contained 10 bases not matched to a gene. CDR3 amino acids: CASSFDETGVGTEAFF. DNA of the CDR3: TGTGCCAGCAGCTTCGACGAGACAGGGGTAGGCACTGAAGCTTTCTTT.

This rearrangement joins TRBV30 to TRBJ1-5; no definite D call. The CDR3 covers 12 residues. Germline V lookup: CDR1 GTSNPN, CDR2 SVGIG (reference sequence). The V and J ends lost 2 bases and 5 bases respectively, with 7 bases between them. The chain's CDR3 is CAWSNPYQPQHF. CDR3 sequence (DNA): TGTGCCTGGAGTAATCCGTATCAGCCCCAGCATTTT.

The rearrangement uses TRBV24-1 and TRBJ2-3; 8 nucleotides match TRBD2. The CDR3 consists of 17 residues. Trimming at V came to 1 base and at J to 1 base, leaving 6 bases not matched to a gene. Germline V gene sequence: CDR1 KGHDR, CDR2 SFDVKD. CDR3: CATSDFGGVSGTDTQYF. In DNA form, the CDR3 reads TGTGCCACCAGTGATTTCGGGGGGGTCTCTGGCACAGATACGCAGTATTTT.

The V and J genes are TRBV18 and TRBJ1-6; TRBD1 is a possible D gene (5 bases). This CDR3 contains 17 residues. The germline V gene encodes CDR1 KGHSH and CDR2 LQKENI. V shed 1 base and J shed 7 bases, with 17 bases lying between them. The DNA of the CDR3 is TGTGCCAGCTCACCACAATCCGTGGGGGGAATAAATTCACCCCTCCACTTT. It encodes CASSPQSVGGINSPLHF. Using reference TRBV18 and TRBJ1-6 for the parts outside the CDR3, the full variable domain is NAGVMQNPRHLVRRRGQEARLRCSPMKGHSHVYWYRQLPEEGLKFMVYLQKENIIDESGMPKERFSAEFPKEGPSILRIQQVVRGDSAAYFCASSPQSVGGINSPLHFGNGTRLTVT.

The count of this clone is one. The chain links TRBV6-5 to TRBJ1-2; D might be TRBD1 (5 bases). With 6 bases removed from V and 8 bases from J, the gap between germline ends came to 19 bases. This CDR3 has 14 residues. CDR1 and CDR2 (germline): MNHEY, SVGAGI. DNA of the CDR3: TGTGCCAGCAGACCTATCGGGGGGGTGTTGGGCTACACCTTC. Residues: CASRPIGGVLGYTF.

This chain uses TRBV5-1 with TRBJ1-2; perhaps TRBD1 as D (5 bases). Trimming cost V 3 bases and J 6 bases, with 15 bases left between them. The CDR3 is made up of 14 amino acids. The germline CDR1 and CDR2 sequences are SGHRS and YFSETQ. CDR3 sequence: CASSWGGGGDGYTF. For the CDR3, the DNA is TGCGCCAGCAGCTGGGGCGGTGGCGGCGATGGCTACACCTTC.

This chain's CDR3 is CASRLGSTNEKLFF. The CDR3, as DNA: TGTGCCAGCAGGCTAGGGTCTACTAATGAAAAACTGTTTTTT. The V and J genes are TRBV2 and TRBJ1-4; D is unresolved. Germline-derived CDR1 and CDR2 are SNHLY and FYNNEI. The CDR3 loop spans 14 amino acids. Trimming took 6 bases from V and 2 from J, leaving 10 bases between them.

V gene TRBV4-3 combines with J gene TRBJ2-2; D not resolved. From germline, CDR1 is LGHNA and CDR2 YSLEER. V lost 4 bases, J lost 2 bases, and 11 bases lay in between. The CDR3 sequence is 15 residues long. The CDR3 loop is CASSRSADNTGELFF. The CDR3 DNA sequence: TGCGCCAGCAGCCGGTCCGCGGACAACACCGGGGAGCTGTTTTTT.

In the case of this clone: Distinct nucleotide sequences in the sample also encode this CDR3. The gene calls are TRBV12-3 or TRBV12-4 and TRBJ1-1, with a tentative D call TRBD1 (6 bases). The CDR3 covers 13 residues. Trimming cost V 5 bases and J 4 bases, with 11 bases left between them. This chain's CDR3 is CASSPRRGTEAFF. CDR3 nucleotides: TGTGCCAGCAGTCCCCGCAGGGGCACTGAAGCTTTCTTT.